This T cell receptor beta chain was identified in a study of blood T cell repertoires in COVID-19. Sequencing used immunoSEQ multiplex PCR; TCRdb keeps in-frame clones, though not all of them. Among about 370,000 clones listed, 80% to 90% were seen once. CDR3 length: 13 residues. Germline V gene sequence: CDR1 SGHNT, CDR2 YYREEE (reference sequence). Trimming shortened V by 2 bases and J by 10 bases, and 10 bases separated the two germline ends. The TCR sequence derives from a woman under 40 with COVID-19, enrolled during active disease. Sequences were obtained from peripheral blood. This chain connects TRBV5-4 to TRBJ1-6; D is possibly TRBD1 (5 bases). For the CDR3, the DNA is TGTGCCAGCAGCTTAAAGGGGCGGTCACCCCTCCACTTT. Protein product: CASSLKGRSPLHF.